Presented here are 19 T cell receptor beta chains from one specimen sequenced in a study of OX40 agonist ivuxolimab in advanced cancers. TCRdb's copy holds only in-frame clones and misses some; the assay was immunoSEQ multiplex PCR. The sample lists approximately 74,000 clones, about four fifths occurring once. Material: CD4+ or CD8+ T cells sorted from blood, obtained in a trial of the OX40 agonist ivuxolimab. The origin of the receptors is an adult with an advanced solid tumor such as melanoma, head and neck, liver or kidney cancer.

CDR3 region: CASSPTTGQGYDEQYV. In DNA, the CDR3 is TGTGCCAGCAGCCCGACAACGGGACAGGGGTACGACGAGCAGTACGTC. This chain connects TRBV9 to TRBJ2-7; 10 bases match TRBD1. Trimming took 4 bases from V and 5 from J; bases not matched to a gene: 12. Germline CDR1 SGDLS, CDR2 YYNGEE. The CDR3 covers 16 residues.

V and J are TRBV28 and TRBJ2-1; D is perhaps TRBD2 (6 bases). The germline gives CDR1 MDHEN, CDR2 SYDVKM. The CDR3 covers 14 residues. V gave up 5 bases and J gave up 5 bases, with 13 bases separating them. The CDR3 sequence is CASSPPTGDNEQFF. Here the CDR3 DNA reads TGTGCCAGCAGTCCCCCAACGGGGGACAATGAGCAGTTCTTC.

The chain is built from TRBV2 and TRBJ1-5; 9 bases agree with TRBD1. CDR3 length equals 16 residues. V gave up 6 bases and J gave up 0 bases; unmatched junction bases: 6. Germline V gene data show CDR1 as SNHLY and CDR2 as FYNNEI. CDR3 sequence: CASRGQGGGSNQPQHF. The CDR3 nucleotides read TGTGCCAGCAGGGGACAGGGCGGAGGTAGCAATCAGCCCCAGCATTTT.

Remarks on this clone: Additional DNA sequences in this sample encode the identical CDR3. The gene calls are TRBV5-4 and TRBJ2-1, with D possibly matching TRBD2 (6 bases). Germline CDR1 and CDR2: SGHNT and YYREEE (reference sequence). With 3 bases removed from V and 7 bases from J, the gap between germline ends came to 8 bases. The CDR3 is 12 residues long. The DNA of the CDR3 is TGTGCCAGCAGCTCTGGAGGGAATGAGCAGTTCTTC. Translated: CASSSGGNEQFF.

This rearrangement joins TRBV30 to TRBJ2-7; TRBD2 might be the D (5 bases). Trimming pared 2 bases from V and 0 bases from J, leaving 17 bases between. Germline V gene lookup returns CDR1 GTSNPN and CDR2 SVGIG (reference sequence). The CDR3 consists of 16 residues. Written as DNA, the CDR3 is TGTGCCTGGAGTCCCGCCGCGGGCGACTTCTCCTACGAGCAGTACTTC. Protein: CAWSPAAGDFSYEQYF.

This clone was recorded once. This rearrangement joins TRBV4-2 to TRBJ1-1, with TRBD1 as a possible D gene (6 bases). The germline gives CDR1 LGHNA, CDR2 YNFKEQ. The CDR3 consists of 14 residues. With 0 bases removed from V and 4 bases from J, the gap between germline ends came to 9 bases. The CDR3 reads CASSQDLTGTEAFF. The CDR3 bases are TGTGCCAGCAGCCAAGATCTGACAGGCACTGAAGCTTTCTTT.

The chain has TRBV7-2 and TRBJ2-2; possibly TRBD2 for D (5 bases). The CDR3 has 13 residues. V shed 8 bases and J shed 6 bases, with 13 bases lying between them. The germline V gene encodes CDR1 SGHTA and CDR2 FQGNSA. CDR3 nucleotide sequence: TGTGCCAGCCTAGCTATTGGGGCCGGGGAGCTGTTTTTT. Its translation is CASLAIGAGELFF.

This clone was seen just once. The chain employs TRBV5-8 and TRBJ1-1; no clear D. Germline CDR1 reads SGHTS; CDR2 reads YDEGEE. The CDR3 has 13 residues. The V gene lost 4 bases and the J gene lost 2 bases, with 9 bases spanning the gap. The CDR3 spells CASSVTDNTEAFF. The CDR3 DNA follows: TGTGCCAGCAGCGTGACTGATAACACTGAAGCTTTCTTT.

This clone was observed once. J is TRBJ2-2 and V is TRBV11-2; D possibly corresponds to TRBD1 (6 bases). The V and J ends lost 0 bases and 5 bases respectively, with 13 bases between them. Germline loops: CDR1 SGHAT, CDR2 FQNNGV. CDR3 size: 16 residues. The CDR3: CASSLEPGHKTGELFF. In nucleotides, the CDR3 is TGTGCCAGCAGCTTAGAGCCGGGACACAAGACCGGGGAGCTGTTTTTT.

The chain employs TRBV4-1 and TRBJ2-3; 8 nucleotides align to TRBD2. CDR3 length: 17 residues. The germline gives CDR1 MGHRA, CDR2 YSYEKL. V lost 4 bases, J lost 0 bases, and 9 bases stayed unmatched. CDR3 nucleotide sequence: TGCGCCAGCAGCCCGATTAAACTAGCGGCTAGCACAGATACGCAGTATTTT. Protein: CASSPIKLAASTDTQYF.

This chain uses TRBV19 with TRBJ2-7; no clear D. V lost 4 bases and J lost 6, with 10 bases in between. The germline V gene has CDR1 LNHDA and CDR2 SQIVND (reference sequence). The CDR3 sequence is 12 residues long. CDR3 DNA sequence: TGTGCCAGTAGTACTAACTGGGGCGAGCAGTACTTC. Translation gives CASSTNWGEQYF.

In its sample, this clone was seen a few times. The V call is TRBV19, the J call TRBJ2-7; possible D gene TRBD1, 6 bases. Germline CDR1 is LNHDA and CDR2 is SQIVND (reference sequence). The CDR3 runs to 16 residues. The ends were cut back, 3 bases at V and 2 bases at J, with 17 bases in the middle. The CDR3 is CASSMSPGVLAYEQYF. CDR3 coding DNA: TGTGCCAGTAGTATGTCCCCAGGGGTTTTGGCCTACGAGCAGTACTTC.

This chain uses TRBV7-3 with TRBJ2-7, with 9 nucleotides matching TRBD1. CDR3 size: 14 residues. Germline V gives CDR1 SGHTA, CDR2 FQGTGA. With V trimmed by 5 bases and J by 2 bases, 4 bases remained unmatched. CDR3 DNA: TGTGCCAGCAGCCTGGACAGGGGACCCTACGAGCAGTACTTC. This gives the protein CASSLDRGPYEQYF.

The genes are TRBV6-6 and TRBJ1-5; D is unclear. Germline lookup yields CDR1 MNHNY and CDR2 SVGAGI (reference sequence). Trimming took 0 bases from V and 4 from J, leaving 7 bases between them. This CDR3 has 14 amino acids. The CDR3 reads CASSYSHGNQPQHF. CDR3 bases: TGTGCCAGCAGTTACTCCCACGGTAATCAGCCCCAGCATTTT.

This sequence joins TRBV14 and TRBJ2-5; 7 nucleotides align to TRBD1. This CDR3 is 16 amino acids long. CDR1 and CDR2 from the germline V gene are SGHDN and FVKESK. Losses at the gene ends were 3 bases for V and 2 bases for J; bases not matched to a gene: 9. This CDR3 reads CASSQWTGDLQETQYF. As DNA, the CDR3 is TGTGCCAGCAGCCAGTGGACAGGTGATTTGCAAGAGACCCAGTACTTC.

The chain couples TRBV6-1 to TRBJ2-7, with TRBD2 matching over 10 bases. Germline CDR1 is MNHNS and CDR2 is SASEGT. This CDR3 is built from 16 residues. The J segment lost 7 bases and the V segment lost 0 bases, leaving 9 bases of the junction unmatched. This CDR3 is CASSEARLAGGREQYV. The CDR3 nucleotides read TGTGCCAGCAGTGAAGCAAGGTTAGCGGGGGGTAGAGAGCAGTACGTC.

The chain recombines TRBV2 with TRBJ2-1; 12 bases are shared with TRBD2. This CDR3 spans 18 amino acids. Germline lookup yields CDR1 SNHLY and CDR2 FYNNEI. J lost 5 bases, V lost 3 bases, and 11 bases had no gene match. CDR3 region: CASSERLAGGLLNNEQFF. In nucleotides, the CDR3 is TGTGCCAGCAGTGAGAGGCTAGCGGGAGGGCTTTTAAACAATGAGCAGTTCTTC.

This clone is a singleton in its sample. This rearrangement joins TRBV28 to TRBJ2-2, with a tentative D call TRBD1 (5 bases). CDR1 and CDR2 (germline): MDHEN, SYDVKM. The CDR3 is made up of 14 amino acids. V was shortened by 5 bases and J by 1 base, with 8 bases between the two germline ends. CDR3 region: CASSRTGNTGELFF. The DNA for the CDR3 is TGTGCCAGCAGTCGCACAGGGAACACCGGGGAGCTGTTTTTT.

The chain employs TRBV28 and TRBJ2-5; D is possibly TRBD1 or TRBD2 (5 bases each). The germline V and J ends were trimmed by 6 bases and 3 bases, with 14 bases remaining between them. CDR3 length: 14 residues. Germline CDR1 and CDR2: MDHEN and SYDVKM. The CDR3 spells CASSPPGTEETQYF. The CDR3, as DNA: TGTGCCAGCAGCCCGCCCGGGACGGAAGAGACCCAGTACTTC. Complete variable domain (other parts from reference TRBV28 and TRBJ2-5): DVKVTQSSRYLVKRTGEKVFLECVQDMDHENMFWYRQDPGLGLRLIYFSYDVKMKEKGDIPEGYSVSREKKERFSLILESASTNQTSMYLCASSPPGTEETQYFGPGTRLLVL.